The 23 T cell receptor beta chains below come from one sample, sequenced in a study of blood T cell repertoires in COVID-19. Repertoires were generated with immunoSEQ multiplex PCR, while TCRdb's copy carries only in-frame clones and drops some. The table lists 400,000 to 450,000 clones, roughly 85% of them singletons. The material sequenced was peripheral blood. These receptors originate from a woman aged 25 to 45 with active or convalescent COVID-19.

The chain uses TRBV10-3 and TRBJ1-1; 10 nucleotides line up with TRBD1. The CDR3 runs to 15 residues. V lost 4 bases and J lost 4; bases outside the gene matches: 6. Germline V gene sequence: CDR1 ENHRY, CDR2 SYGVKD. The CDR3 region is CAISGSGTGATEAFF. The CDR3, as DNA: TGTGCCATCAGTGGCTCCGGGACAGGGGCCACTGAAGCTTTCTTT.

In this sample, this clone turned up once. The chain has TRBV9 and TRBJ2-5, with 8 positions matching TRBD2. This CDR3 spans 14 amino acids. The germline V gene has CDR1 SGDLS and CDR2 YYNGEE. With 3 bases clipped from V and 1 base from J, the junction kept 2 bases outside the gene matches. Here the CDR3 reads CASSAAGGQETQYF. The DNA of the CDR3 is TGTGCCAGCAGCGCCGCGGGGGGCCAAGAGACCCAGTACTTC. The variable domain in full, with the rest retrieved from reference TRBV9 and TRBJ2-5, is DSGVTQTPKHLITATGQRVTLRCSPRSGDLSVYWYQQSLDQGLQFLIQYYNGEERAKGNILERFSAQQFPDLHSELNLSSLELGDSALYFCASSAAGGQETQYFGPGTRLLVL.

The V call is TRBV7-2, the J call TRBJ2-7; 11 bases align to TRBD2. The CDR3 loop spans 15 amino acids. Germline values: CDR1 SGHTA, CDR2 FQGNSA. Trimming at V came to 6 bases and at J to 4 bases, leaving 8 bases not matched to a gene. CDR3 coding DNA: TGTGCCAGCAGGCCCCTAGCGGGAGGAATGTACGAGCAGTACTTC. Its translation is CASRPLAGGMYEQYF.

The gene calls are TRBV18 and TRBJ2-1; D remains ambiguous. Per the germline V gene, CDR1 is KGHSH and CDR2 is LQKENI. This CDR3 is built from 13 residues. The V gene lost 6 bases and the J gene lost 4 bases, with 10 bases spanning the gap. The CDR3 DNA reads TGTGCCAGCTCCCCAGAGGCTTACAATGAGCAGTTCTTC. This sequence encodes CASSPEAYNEQFF.

In its sample, this clone was seen once. V is TRBV27 and J is TRBJ1-1; D might be TRBD1 (6 bases). Germline V gene data show CDR1 as MNHEY and CDR2 as SMNVEV (reference sequence). The CDR3 is 14 residues long. The V and J ends lost 5 bases and 7 bases respectively, with 17 bases between them. Here the CDR3 reads CASSPLTGHVEAFF. The CDR3 DNA follows: TGTGCCAGCAGTCCCTTAACAGGGCACGTTGAAGCTTTCTTT.

This sequence joins TRBV5-4 and TRBJ2-1; TRBD2 matches 11 bases. The CDR3 has 15 amino acids. Trimming removed 4 bases from V and 7 bases from J; junction bases left unmatched: 7. Germline lookup yields CDR1 SGHNT and CDR2 YYREEE (reference sequence). CDR3 sequence (DNA): TGTGCCAGCAGCGTTAGCGGGGGGGCCGGGAATGAGCAGTTCTTC. It specifies CASSVSGGAGNEQFF.

The chain is built from TRBV5-1 and TRBJ1-2; D ambiguous. The CDR3 sequence is 14 residues long. Germline loops: CDR1 SGHRS, CDR2 YFSETQ. V was clipped by 6 bases and J by 2 bases, with 14 bases between them. CDR3 DNA: TGCGCCAGCACCCGGGGAGACGCCAACTATGGCTACACCTTC. Encoded protein: CASTRGDANYGYTF.

The V gene is TRBV9, the J gene TRBJ2-3; the match to TRBD2 covers 10 bases. The CDR3 runs 15 residues. The V gene's germline CDR1 is SGDLS and CDR2 YYNGEE. V trimming: 3 bases; J trimming: 3 bases; junction bases outside the gene matches: 4. The CDR3, as DNA: TGTGCCAGCAGCGGGGGACTAGCGAGGACAGATACGCAGTATTTT. Protein: CASSGGLARTDTQYF.

This clone was detected once. This sequence joins TRBV7-9 and TRBJ2-7; possibly TRBD2 for D (5 bases). Per the germline V gene, CDR1 is SEHNR and CDR2 is FQNEAQ (reference sequence). The length of the CDR3 is 15 residues. Between the trimmed V and J ends, which lost 1 base and 4 bases, there was a span of 14 bases. CDR3 residues: CASSLVVGEDYEQYF. CDR3 nucleotide sequence: TGTGCCAGCAGCTTAGTTGTGGGAGAAGATTACGAGCAGTACTTC.

The V gene is TRBV5-6, the J gene TRBJ1-6; 10 nucleotides align to TRBD1. Per the germline V gene, CDR1 is SGHDT and CDR2 is YYEEEE. J was trimmed by 4 bases and V by 4 bases; bases with no gene match: 14. This CDR3 region has 19 residues. CDR3 residues: CASSIRGTGALTYNSPLHF. Written as DNA, the CDR3 is TGTGCCAGCAGCATCCGAGGGACAGGGGCCCTAACTTATAATTCACCCCTCCACTTT. Based on the CDR3 plus reference TRBV5-6 and TRBJ1-6, the full variable domain is DAGVTQSPTHLIKTRGQQVTLRCSPKSGHDTVSWYQQALGQGPQFIFQYYEEEERQRGNFPDRFSGHQFPNYSSELNVNALLLGDSALYLCASSIRGTGALTYNSPLHFGNGTRLTVT.

The chain carries TRBV5-4 and TRBJ2-7; 8 bases fit TRBD2. Germline V CDR1 and CDR2: SGHNT, YYREEE (reference sequence). The CDR3 covers 15 residues. Germline trimming cut 4 bases from V and 4 bases from J; bases unmatched to any gene: 10. In DNA form, the CDR3 reads TGTGCCAGCAGCACTTCTGCGGGGGGCCAGTACGAGCAGTACTTC. This gives the protein CASSTSAGGQYEQYF.

The chain links TRBV12-3 or TRBV12-4 to TRBJ1-4, with D unresolved. The CDR3 length is 13 residues. The V and J ends lost 0 bases and 10 bases respectively, with 9 bases between them. Here the CDR3 reads CASSLAFGGKLFF. CDR3 bases: TGTGCCAGCAGTTTAGCATTTGGCGGAAAACTGTTTTTT.

This chain uses TRBV3-1 (or the pseudogene TRBV3-2) with TRBJ1-1, with D unresolved. Trimming stripped 0 bases from V and 1 base from J, with 12 bases between. The length of the CDR3 is 16 residues. Germline assignment: CDR1 LGHDT and CDR2 YNNKEL (reference sequence). The CDR3 DNA sequence: TGTGCCAGCAGCCAAGATCTGAGGCAGCGGAACACTGAAGCTTTCTTT. Translated: CASSQDLRQRNTEAFF.

J is TRBJ1-1 and V is TRBV7-9, with 7 bases matching TRBD1. V shed 1 base and J 11 bases; nucleotides not matched to a gene: 4. The CDR3 has 12 residues. Germline loops: CDR1 SEHNR, CDR2 FQNEAQ (reference sequence). The CDR3 reads CASSLGQGRAFF. Here the CDR3 DNA reads TGTGCCAGCAGCTTAGGACAGGGTCGTGCTTTCTTT.

The chain has TRBV29-1 and TRBJ2-7; D ambiguous. The CDR3 is 13 amino acids. Germline-derived CDR1 and CDR2 are SQVTM and ANQGSEA. Trimming removed 6 bases at V and 5 bases at J, with 17 bases between. The DNA of the CDR3 is TGCAGCGTCTGCATCGTGAGCTTCCACGAGCAGTACTTC. This codes for CSVCIVSFHEQYF.

The rearrangement links TRBV12-3 or TRBV12-4 to TRBJ2-2; D gene unclear. The CDR3 has 13 amino acids. Trimming took off 2 bases at V and 5 bases at J, with 6 bases between the two ends. The CDR3 sequence: CASSLMATGELFF. The CDR3 DNA reads as TGTGCCAGCAGTTTAATGGCTACCGGGGAGCTGTTTTTT.

The chain recombines TRBV10-2 with TRBJ2-7; tentatively, D is TRBD1 (6 bases). The CDR3 runs to 14 residues. The ends were cut back, 7 bases at V and 12 bases at J, with 25 bases in the middle. The germline V gene encodes CDR1 WSHSY and CDR2 SAAADI. The DNA of the CDR3 is TGCGCCAGCAATGGGGGCCTCACCGATTCTACGTTGTACTTC. It is translated as CASNGGLTDSTLYF.

This clone appeared a few times. The J gene is TRBJ2-7, the V gene TRBV6-6, with 9 bases aligning to TRBD1. V shed 4 bases and J 0 bases; nucleotides not matched to a gene: 4. This CDR3 contains 15 residues. Germline lookup yields CDR1 MNHNY and CDR2 SVGAGI (reference sequence). The CDR3 here is CASSLGTGSSYEQYF. In DNA form, the CDR3 reads TGTGCCAGCAGTTTAGGGACAGGGAGCTCCTACGAGCAGTACTTC.

The rearrangement joins TRBV7-6 to TRBJ1-3; 10 bases map to TRBD1. V lost 3 bases and J lost 4; bases outside the gene matches: 3. This CDR3 contains 15 residues. Germline-derived CDR1 and CDR2 are SGHVS and FNYEAQ. The CDR3 coding sequence is TGTGCCAGCAGCTTGGGACAGGGGATAGGAAACACCATATATTTT. Translated, it gives CASSLGQGIGNTIYF.

The chain combines TRBV5-6 with TRBJ1-1; the D is unclear. V lost 3 bases, J lost 11 bases, and 14 bases lay in between. Germline V gene lookup returns CDR1 SGHDT and CDR2 YYEEEE. The CDR3 contains 12 residues. The CDR3 loop reads CASSSSAMRAFF. The CDR3, as DNA: TGTGCCAGCAGCTCGTCCGCGATGAGGGCTTTCTTT.

This rearrangement joins TRBV7-9 to TRBJ1-1; D uncertain. CDR1 and CDR2 (germline): SEHNR, FQNEAQ (reference sequence). The CDR3 is 13 residues long. V was pared by 2 bases and J by 5 bases, with 9 bases between. The CDR3 DNA sequence: TGTGCCAGCAGCTTAAATACGGGTACTGAAGCTTTCTTT. Protein sequence: CASSLNTGTEAFF.

As to this clone: This sample includes further DNA sequences coding for the same CDR3. V usage is TRBV6-5 and J usage is TRBJ1-1; perhaps TRBD1 as D (5 bases). CDR1 and CDR2 from the germline V gene are MNHEY and SVGAGI. V was clipped by 5 bases and J by 2 bases, with 12 bases between them. This CDR3 has 14 amino acids. The CDR3 nucleotides are TGTGCCAGCAGTCGTCGAACAGGTAACACTGAAGCTTTCTTT. It codes for CASSRRTGNTEAFF.

CDR3 sequence: CASSLGAASGNTIYF. The CDR3 bases are TGCGCCAGCAGCTTGGGAGCGGCCTCTGGAAACACCATATATTTT. V gene TRBV5-1 combines with J gene TRBJ1-3, with unresolved D. This CDR3 spans 15 amino acids. CDR1 and CDR2 from the germline V gene are SGHRS and YFSETQ. Trimming removed 0 bases at V and 0 bases at J, with 7 bases between.